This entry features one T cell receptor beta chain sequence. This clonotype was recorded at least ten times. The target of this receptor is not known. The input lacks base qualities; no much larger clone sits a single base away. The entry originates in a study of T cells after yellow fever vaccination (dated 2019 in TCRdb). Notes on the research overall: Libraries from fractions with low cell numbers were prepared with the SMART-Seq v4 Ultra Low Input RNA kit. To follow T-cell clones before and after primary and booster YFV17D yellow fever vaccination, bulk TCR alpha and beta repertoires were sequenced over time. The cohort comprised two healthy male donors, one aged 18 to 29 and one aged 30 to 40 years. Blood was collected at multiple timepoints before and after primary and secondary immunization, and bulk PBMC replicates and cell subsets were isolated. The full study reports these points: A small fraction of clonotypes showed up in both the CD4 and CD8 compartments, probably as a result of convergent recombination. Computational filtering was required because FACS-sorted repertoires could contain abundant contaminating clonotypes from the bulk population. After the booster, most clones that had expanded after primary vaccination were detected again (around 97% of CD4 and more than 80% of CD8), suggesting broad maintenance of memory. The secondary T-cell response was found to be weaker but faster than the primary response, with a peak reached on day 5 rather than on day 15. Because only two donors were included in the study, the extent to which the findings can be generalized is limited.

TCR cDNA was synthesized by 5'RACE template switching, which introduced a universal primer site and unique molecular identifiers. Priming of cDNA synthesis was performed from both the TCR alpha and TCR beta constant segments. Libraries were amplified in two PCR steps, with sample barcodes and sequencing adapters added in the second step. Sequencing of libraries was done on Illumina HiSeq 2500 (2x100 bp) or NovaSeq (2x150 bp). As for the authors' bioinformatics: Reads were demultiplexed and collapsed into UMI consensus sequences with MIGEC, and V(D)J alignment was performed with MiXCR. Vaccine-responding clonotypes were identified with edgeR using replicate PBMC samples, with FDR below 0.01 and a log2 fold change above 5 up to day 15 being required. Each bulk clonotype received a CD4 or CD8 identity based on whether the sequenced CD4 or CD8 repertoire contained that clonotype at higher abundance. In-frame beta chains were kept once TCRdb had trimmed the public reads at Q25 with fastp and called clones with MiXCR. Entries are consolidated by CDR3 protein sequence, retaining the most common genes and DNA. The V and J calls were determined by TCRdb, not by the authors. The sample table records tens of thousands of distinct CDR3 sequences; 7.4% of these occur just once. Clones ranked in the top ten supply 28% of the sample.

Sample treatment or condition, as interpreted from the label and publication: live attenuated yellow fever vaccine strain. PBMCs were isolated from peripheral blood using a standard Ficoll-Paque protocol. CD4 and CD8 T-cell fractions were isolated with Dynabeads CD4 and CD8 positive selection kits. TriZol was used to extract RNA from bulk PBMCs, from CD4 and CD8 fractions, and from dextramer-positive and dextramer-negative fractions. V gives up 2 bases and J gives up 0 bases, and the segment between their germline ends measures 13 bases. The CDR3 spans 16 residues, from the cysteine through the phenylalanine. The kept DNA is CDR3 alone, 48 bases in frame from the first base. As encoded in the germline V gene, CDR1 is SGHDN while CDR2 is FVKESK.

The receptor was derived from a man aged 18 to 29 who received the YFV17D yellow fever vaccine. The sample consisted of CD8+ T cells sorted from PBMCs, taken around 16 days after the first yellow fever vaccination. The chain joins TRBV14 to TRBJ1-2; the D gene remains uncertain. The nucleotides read TGTGCCAGCAGCCAATCATTCGGGTTTTCTAACTATGGCTACACCTTC. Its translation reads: CASSQSFGFSNYGYTF.